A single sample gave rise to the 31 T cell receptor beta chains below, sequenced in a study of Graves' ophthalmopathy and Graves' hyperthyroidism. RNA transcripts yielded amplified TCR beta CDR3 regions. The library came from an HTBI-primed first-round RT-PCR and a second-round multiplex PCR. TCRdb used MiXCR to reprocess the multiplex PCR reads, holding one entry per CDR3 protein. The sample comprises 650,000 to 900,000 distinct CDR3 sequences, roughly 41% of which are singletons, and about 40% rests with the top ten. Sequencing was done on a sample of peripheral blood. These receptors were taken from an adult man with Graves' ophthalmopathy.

CDR3 nucleotides: TGCAGTGCCCTTCAGGACCTCGAGGGGAAGGCCCAGTACTTC. Its protein is CSALQDLEGKAQYF. This chain uses TRBV20-1 with TRBJ2-5; D may match TRBD1 or TRBD2 (5 bases each). V lost 6 bases, J lost 9 bases, and 23 bases lay in between. The CDR3 has 14 residues. The germline V gene has CDR1 DFQATT and CDR2 SNEGSKA (reference sequence).

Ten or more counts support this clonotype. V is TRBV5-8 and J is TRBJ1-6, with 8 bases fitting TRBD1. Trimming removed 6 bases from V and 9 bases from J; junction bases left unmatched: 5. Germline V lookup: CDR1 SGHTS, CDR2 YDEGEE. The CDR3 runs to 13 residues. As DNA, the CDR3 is TGTGCCAGCAAGGGACAGGCAGCTTCACCCCTCCACTTT. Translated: CASKGQAASPLHF.

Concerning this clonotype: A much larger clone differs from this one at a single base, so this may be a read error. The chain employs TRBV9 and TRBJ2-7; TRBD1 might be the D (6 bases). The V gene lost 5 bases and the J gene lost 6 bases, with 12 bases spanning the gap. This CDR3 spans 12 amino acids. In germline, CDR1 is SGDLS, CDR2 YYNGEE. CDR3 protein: CASSEEGVEQYF. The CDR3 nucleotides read TGTGCCAGCAGTGAAGAGGGGGTCGAGCAGTACTTC.

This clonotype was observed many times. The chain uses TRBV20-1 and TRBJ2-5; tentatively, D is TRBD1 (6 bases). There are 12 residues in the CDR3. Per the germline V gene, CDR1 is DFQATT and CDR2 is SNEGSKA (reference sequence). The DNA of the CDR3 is TGCAGCCGAGAGGGGGAGCAAGAGACCCAGTACTTC. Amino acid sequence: CSREGEQETQYF.

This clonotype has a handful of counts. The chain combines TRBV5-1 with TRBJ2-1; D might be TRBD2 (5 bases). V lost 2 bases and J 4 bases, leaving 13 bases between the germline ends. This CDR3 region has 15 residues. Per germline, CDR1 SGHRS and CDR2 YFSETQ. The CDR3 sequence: CASSLGGGSYNEQFF. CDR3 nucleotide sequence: TGCGCCAGCAGCTTAGGAGGAGGATCATACAATGAGCAGTTCTTC.

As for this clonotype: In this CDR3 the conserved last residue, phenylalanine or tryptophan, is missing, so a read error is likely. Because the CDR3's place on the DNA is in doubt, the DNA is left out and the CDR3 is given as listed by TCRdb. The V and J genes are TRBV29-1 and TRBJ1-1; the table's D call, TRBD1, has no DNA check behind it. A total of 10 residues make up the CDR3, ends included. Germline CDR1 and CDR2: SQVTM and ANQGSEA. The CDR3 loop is CSVELRAPFY.

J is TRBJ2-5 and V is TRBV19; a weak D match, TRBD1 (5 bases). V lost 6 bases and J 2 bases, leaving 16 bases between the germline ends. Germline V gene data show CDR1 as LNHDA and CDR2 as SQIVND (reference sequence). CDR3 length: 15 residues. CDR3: CASRLTVVRQETQYF. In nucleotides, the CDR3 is TGTGCCAGTAGGTTGACAGTTGTCCGGCAAGAGACCCAGTACTTC.

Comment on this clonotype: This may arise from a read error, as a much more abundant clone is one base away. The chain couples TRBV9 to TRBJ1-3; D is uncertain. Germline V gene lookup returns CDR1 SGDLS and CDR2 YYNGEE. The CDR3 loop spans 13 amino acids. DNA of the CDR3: TGTGCCAGCAGCGTATCGTCTGGAAACACCGTATATTTT. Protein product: CASSVSSGNTVYF. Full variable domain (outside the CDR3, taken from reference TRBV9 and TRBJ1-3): DSGVTQTPKHLITATGQRVTLRCSPRSGDLSVYWYQQSLDQGLQFLIQYYNGEERAKGNILERFSAQQFPDLHSELNLSSLELGDSALYFCASSVSSGNTVYFGEGSWLTVV.

The CDR3 loop is CASTEKSYEQYF. In DNA form, the CDR3 reads TGTGCCTCGACAGAAAAGTCCTACGAGCAGTACTTC. The V call is TRBV11-2, the J call TRBJ2-7, with D tentatively TRBD1 (5 bases). Trimming removed 11 bases from V and 1 base from J, with 12 bases in between. The length of the CDR3 is 12 residues. The germline V gene encodes CDR1 SGHAT and CDR2 FQNNGV.

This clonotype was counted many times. Here the CDR3 DNA reads TGTGCCAGCAGCCAGGACAGGCAGAACACTGAAGCTTTCTTT. Amino acids: CASSQDRQNTEAFF. The V call is TRBV7-3, the J call TRBJ1-1; 7 nucleotides match TRBD1. The V gene's germline CDR1 is SGHTA and CDR2 FQGTGA. V shed 5 bases and J 1 base; nucleotides not matched to a gene: 4. This CDR3 has 14 residues.

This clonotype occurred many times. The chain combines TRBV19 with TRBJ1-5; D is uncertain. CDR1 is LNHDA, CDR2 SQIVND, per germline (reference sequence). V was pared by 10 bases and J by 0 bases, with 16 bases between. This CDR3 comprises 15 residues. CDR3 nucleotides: TGTGCCACCAATCCCGATCCGTATAGCAATCAGCCCCAGCATTTT. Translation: CATNPDPYSNQPQHF.

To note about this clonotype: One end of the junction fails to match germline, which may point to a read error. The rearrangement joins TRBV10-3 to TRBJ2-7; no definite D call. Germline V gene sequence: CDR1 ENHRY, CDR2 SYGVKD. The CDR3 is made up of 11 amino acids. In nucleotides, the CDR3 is TGTGCCAGCAGTTACACGCGCGGGCAGTACTTC. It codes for CASSYTRGQYF.

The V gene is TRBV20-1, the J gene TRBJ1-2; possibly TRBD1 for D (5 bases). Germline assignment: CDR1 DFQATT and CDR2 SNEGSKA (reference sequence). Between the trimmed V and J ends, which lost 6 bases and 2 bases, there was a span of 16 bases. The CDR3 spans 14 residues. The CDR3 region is CSAGKTGTNYGYTF. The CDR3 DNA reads TGCAGTGCCGGAAAAACCGGGACCAACTATGGCTACACCTTC.

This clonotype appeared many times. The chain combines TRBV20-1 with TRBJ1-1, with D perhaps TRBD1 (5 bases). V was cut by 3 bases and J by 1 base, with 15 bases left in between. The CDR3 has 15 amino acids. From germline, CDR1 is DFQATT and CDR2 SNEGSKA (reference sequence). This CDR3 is CSASFIDSPNTEAFF. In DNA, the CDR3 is TGCAGTGCTAGCTTCATCGACAGCCCGAACACTGAAGCTTTCTTT.

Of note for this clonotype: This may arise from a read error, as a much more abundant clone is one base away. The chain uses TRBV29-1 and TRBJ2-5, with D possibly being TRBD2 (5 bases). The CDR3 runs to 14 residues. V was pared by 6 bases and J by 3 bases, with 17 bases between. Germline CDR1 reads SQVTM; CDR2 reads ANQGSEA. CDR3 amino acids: CSVRRLAGEETQYF. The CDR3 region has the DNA TGCAGCGTCCGCAGATTAGCCGGGGAAGAGACCCAGTACTTC.

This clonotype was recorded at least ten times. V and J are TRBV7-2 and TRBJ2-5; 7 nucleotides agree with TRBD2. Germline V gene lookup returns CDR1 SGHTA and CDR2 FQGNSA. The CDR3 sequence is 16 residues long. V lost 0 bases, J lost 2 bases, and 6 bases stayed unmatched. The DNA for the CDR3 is TGTGCCAGCAGCTTAGCGTCTAGCGGAGGGCAAGAGACCCAGTACTTC. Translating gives CASSLASSGGQETQYF.

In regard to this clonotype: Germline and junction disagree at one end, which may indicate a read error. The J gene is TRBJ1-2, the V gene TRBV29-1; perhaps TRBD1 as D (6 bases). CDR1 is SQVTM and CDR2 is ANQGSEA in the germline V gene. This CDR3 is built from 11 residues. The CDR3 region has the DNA TGTGCGGCCCCAGGGGTGCGTGGCTACACCTTC. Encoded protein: CAAPGVRGYTF. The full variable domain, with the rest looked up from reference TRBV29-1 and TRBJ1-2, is SAVISQKPSRDICQRGTSLTIQCQVDSQVTMMFWYRQQPGQSLTLIATANQGSEATYESGFVIDKFPISRPNLTFSTLTVSNMSPEDSSIYLCAAPGVRGYTFGSGTRLTVV.

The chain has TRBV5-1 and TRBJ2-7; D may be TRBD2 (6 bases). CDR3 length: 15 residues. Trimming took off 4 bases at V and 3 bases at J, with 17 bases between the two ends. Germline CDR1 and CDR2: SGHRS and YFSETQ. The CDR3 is CASSVIPGSFYEQYF. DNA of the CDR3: TGCGCCAGCAGCGTAATTCCCGGGAGTTTCTACGAGCAGTACTTC.

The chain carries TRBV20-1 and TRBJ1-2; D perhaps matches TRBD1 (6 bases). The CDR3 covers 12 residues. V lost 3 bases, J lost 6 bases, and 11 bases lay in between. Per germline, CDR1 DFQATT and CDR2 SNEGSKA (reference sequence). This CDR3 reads CSASPRGDGYTF. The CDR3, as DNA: TGCAGTGCTAGTCCCAGGGGAGATGGCTACACCTTC.

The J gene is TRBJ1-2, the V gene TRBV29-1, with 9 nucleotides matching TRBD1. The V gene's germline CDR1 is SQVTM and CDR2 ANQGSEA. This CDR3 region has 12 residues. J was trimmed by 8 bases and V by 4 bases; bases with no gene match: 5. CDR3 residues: CSVGGTGLGYTF. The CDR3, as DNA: TGCAGCGTTGGAGGGACAGGGTTGGGCTACACCTTC.

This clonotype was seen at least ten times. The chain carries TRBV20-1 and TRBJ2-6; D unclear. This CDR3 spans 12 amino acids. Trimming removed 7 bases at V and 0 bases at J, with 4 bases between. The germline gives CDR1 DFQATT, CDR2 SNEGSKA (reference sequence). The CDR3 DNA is TGCAGTGTCCTCTCTGGGGCCAACGTCCTGACTTTC. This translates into CSVLSGANVLTF.

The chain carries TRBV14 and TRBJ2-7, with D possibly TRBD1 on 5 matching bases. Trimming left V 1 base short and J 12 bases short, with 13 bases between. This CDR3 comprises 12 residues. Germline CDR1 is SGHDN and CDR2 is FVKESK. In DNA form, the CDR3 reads TGTGCCAGCAGCCAAGTAAGGGGCCATTCGTACTTC. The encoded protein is CASSQVRGHSYF.

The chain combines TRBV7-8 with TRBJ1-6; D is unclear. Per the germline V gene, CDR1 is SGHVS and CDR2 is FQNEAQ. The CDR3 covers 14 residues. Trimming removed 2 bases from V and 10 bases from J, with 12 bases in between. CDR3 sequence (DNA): TGTGCCAGCAGCTTAACTATCGGGGTATCACCCCTCCACTTT. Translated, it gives CASSLTIGVSPLHF. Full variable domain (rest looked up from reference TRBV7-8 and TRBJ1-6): GAGVSQSPRYKVAKRGQDVALRCDPISGHVSLFWYQQALGQGPEFLTYFQNEAQLDKSGLPSDRFFAERPEGSVSTLKIQRTQQEDSAVYLCASSLTIGVSPLHFGNGTRLTVT.

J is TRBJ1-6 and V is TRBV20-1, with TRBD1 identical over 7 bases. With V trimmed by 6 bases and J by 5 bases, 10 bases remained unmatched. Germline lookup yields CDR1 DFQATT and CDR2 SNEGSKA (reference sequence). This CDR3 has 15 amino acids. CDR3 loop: CSAQQQGLNNSPLHF. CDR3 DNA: TGCAGTGCCCAACAACAGGGGCTGAATAATTCACCCCTCCACTTT.

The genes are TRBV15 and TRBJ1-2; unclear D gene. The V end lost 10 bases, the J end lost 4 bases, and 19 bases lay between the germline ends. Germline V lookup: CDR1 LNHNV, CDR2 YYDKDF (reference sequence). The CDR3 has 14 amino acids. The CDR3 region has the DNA TGTGCCAGCGGTGAATTACGGGGAGCCTATGGCTACACCTTC. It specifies CASGELRGAYGYTF.

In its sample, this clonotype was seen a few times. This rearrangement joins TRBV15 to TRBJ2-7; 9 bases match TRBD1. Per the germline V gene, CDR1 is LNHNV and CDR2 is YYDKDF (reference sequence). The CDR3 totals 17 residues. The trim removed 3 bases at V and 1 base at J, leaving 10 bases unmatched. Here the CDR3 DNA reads TGTGCCACCAGCAGCGAAAGAACAGGGGGCAGATCCTACGAGCAGTACTTC. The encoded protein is CATSSERTGGRSYEQYF.

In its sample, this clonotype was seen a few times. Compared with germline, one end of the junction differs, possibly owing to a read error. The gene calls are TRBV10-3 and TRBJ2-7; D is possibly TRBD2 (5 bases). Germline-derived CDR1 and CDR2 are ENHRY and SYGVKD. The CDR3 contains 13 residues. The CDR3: CASSYIDGNEQYF. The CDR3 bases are TGTGCCAGCAGTTACATTGACGGGAACGAGCAGTACTTC.

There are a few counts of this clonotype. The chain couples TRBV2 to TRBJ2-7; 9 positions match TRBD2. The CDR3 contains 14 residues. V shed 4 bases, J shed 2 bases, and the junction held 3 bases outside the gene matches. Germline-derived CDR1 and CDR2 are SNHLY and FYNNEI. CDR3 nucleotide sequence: TGTGCCAGCAGTGTGCTAGCGGGACCCTACGAGCAGTACTTC. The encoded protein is CASSVLAGPYEQYF.

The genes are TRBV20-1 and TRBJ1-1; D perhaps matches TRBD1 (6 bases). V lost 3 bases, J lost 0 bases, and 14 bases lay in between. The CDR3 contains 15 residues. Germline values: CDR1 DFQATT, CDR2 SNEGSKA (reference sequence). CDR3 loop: CSARGTQPLNTEAFF. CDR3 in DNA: TGCAGTGCTAGGGGGACACAGCCCTTGAACACTGAAGCTTTCTTT.

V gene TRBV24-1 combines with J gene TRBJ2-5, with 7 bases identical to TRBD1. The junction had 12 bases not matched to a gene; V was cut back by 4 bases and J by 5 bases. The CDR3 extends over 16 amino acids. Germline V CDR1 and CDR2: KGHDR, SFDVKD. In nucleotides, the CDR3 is TGTGCCACCAGTGACCCCCTGACAGGGCGGAGGGAGACCCAGTACTTC. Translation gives CATSDPLTGRRETQYF.

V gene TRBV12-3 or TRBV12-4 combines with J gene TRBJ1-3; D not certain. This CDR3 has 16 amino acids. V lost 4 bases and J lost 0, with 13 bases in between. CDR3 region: CASSSRADISGNTIYF. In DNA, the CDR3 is TGTGCCAGCAGTTCCCGGGCCGATATCTCTGGAAACACCATATATTTT.